Sequencing of this TCR beta chain was carried out in a study of blood T cells in healthy people across ages (dated by TCRdb to 2013 to 2016). Broadly, across the study: In model experiments, roughly one uniquely barcoded TCR beta cDNA molecule per two T cells was captured by template switching. Four age groups were formed from the donors: young (average approximately 15 years), middle-aged (less than 40), aged (62) and long-lived (around 80). The study measured age-related changes in TCR beta repertoire diversity using deep sequencing normalized with unique cDNA molecular identifiers. Two additional independent replicas of 1 million unique cDNA reads from the same blood draw were analyzed for two donors (one aged 18 to 30 and one aged 80 or older). The study at large found these results: A strong correlation was found between observed TCR beta diversity and the percentage of naive T cells measured by flow cytometry. Because donor CMV infection status was unknown, age-related changes in expanded clonotypes were potentially confounded. Estimates of total diversity based on one million sequenced T cells were considered lower bounds and underestimates. Observed TCR beta diversity per million T cells fell roughly linearly with age, and a significant reduction was already apparent by age around 40. Compared with the aged group, more naive CD4+ T cells, fewer expanded clones and increased TCR diversity were shown by the long-lived group, suggesting age selection. Conclusive comparison of naive and antigen-experienced compartments was prevented by the profiling of bulk unsorted PBMCs.

The 39 donors, aged 6 to 90 years, were systemically healthy Caucasian individuals from Russia. Each donor gave ten milliliters of peripheral blood, collected into EDTA-treated Vacutainer tubes. Ficoll-Paque density-gradient centrifugation was used to isolate PBMCs, with at least 6.5 million per sample. Total RNA, at least 6 micrograms per sample, was extracted from PBMCs with Trizol reagent. The percentages of naive CD45RAhigh/CD27high T cells were determined by flow cytometry on a PBMC aliquot from every donor. Libraries were built with 5' RACE. The instrument was an Illumina HiSeq 2500. A second PCR of about 7 to 12 cycles was performed with a sample-barcoded 5' primer and a J-beta primer mix. A unique molecular identifier was introduced onto each TCR beta cDNA molecule by a template-switch 5' adaptor carrying 12 random nucleotides. Each sample yielded at least 2.5 million CDR3-containing paired-end reads. The Mint cDNA synthesis kit, primed by a TRBC-specific oligonucleotide, was used to synthesize first-strand cDNA from all RNA. Following uracil-DNA glycosylase treatment, a first 18-cycle PCR with universal primers M1SS and BC2_uni_R was performed on all cDNA. The original pipeline was this. For normalization, 1 million high-quality reads, each with a distinct molecular identifier, were randomly selected from each sample. Instead of being binned into consensus sequences, reads with shared molecular identifiers were discarded. MiTCR, run with a Q25 quality threshold and the strictest error-elimination algorithm, handled CDR3 identification, clonotype clustering and error correction. Lower-bound total TCR beta diversity was estimated with a nonparametric unseen species model using Euler transformation. TCRdb handled the public reads itself, with Q25 trimming in fastp and clone calling in MiXCR, and kept productive beta chains. Every distinct CDR3 protein forms one entry, paired with its most common genes and DNA. The V and J calls come from TCRdb's annotation, not from the publication. This sample has about 930,000 distinct CDR3 sequences in its table, and almost 30% of those were observed once. The ten biggest clones cover around 9.6% of the sample.

Note on this clonotype: Its antigen target is currently unknown. No per-base quality is available; no much larger clone lies one base away.

The V and J ends are trimmed by 0 bases and 8 bases, leaving 14 bases between them. The CDR3 contains 15 residues, cysteine and phenylalanine counted. Just CDR3 DNA is preserved here, 45 bases in frame from base 1. As encoded in the germline V gene (reference sequence), CDR1 is MNHEY while CDR2 is SMNVEV. These data also formed part of another study, on T cells of mothers and their children. The other study reports the following: Nine systemically healthy Caucasian individuals, comprising three mothers and their six children, were included as donors. cDNA synthesis used all of the extracted RNA, with 1.5 ug of RNA in each 15 ul reaction. In the second PCR, the M1S primer added sample barcodes and 2-4 random nucleotides. More than 9.5 million TCR beta CDR3 reads were obtained from each mother, and roughly 3 million reads were obtained from each child. Thymic selection shapes the output of TCR recombination in a similar way in related and unrelated pairs, and inherited differences have a minor effect. Normalized repertoire overlap was always slightly but never significantly higher in related than unrelated mother-child pairs. Persistent microchimeric T cell clones were not detected, at a sensitivity of 95 to 100 clones per million clonotypes. The study used deep NGS to compare TCR beta repertoires of mothers and children, seeking features distinguishing related mother-child pairs from unrelated individuals. Mothers averaged about 40 +/- 4 years of age and children averaged around 11 +/- 4 years. Libraries were sequenced on Illumina HiSeq 2000 with 100+100 nt paired-end reads after adapter ligation with NEBNext reagents. To avoid cross-contamination, the mother libraries and the child libraries were prepared a month apart and sequenced in separate runs. For each donor, between about 500,000 and 2,000,000 distinct TCR beta clonotypes were identified. Naive TCR beta clonotypes were estimated from low-frequency clonotypes matched to each donor's FACS-determined naive share, without sorting.

The sequence was obtained from a middle-aged woman in good health. This chain is built from TRBV27 and TRBJ2-1; TRBD2 is perhaps the D gene, given 6 matching bases. Sequencing was performed on blood. Here the CDR3 is given as CASSLSRSGEHEQFF. DNA sequence: TGTGCCAGCAGTTTATCGAGATCGGGGGAGCATGAGCAGTTCTTC.